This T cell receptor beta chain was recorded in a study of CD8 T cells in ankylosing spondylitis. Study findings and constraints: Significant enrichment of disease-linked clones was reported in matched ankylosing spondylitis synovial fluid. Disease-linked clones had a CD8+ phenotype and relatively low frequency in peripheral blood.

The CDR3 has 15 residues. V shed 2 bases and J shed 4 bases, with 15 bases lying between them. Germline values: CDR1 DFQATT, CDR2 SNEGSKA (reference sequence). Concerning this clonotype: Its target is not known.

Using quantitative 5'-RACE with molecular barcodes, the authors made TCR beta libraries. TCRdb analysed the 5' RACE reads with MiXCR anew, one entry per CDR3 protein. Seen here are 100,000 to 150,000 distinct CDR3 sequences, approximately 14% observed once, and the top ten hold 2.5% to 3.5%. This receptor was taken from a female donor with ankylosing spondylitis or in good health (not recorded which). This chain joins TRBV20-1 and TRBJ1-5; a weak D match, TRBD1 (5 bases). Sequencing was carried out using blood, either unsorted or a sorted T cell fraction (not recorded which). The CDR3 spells CSARPGTAGNQPQHF. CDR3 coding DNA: TGCAGTGCTAGACCGGGGACGGCGGGAAATCAGCCCCAGCATTTT.